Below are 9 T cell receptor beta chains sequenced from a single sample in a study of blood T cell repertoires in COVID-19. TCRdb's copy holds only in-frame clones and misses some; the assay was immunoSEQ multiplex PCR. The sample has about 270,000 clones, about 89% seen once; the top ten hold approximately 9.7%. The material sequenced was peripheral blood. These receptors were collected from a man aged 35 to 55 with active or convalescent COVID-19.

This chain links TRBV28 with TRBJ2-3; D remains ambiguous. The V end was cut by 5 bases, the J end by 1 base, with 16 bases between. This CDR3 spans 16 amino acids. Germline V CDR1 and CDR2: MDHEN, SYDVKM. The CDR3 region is CASSPTFIERTDTQYF. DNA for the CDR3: TGTGCCAGCAGTCCCACCTTTATAGAACGCACAGATACGCAGTATTTT. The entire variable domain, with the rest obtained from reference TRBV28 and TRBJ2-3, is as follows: DVKVTQSSRYLVKRTGEKVFLECVQDMDHENMFWYRQDPGLGLRLIYFSYDVKMKEKGDIPEGYSVSREKKERFSLILESASTNQTSMYLCASSPTFIERTDTQYFGPGTRLTVL.

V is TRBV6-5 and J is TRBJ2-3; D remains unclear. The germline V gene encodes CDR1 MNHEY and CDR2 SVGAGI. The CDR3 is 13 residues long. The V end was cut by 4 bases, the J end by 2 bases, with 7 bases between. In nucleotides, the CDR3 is TGTGCCAGCAGTTGGAGAGACACAGATACGCAGTATTTT. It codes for CASSWRDTDTQYF.

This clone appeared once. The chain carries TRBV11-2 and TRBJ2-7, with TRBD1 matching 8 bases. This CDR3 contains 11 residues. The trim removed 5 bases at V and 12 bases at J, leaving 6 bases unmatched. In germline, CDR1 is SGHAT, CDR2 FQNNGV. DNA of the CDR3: TGTGCCAGCAGCCGAGGACAGGGTTGGTACTTC. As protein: CASSRGQGWYF.

The CDR3 DNA is TGTGCCAGAACCCTCACGAGTTATAGCAATCAGCCCCAGCATTTT. Its protein product is CARTLTSYSNQPQHF. The chain links TRBV6-4 to TRBJ1-5; the D is unclear. The CDR3 has 15 residues. The V gene lost 9 bases and the J gene lost 0 bases, with 15 bases spanning the gap. CDR1 is MRHNA and CDR2 is SNTAGT in the germline V gene.

CDR3 bases: TGTGCCAGCAGCCAGGGACAGCTCGACGAGCAGTACTTC. Translating it yields CASSQGQLDEQYF. The V call is TRBV4-2, the J call TRBJ2-7; 7 bases line up with TRBD1. With V trimmed by 3 bases and J by 5 bases, 4 bases remained unmatched. Germline-derived CDR1 and CDR2 are LGHNA and YNFKEQ. The CDR3 loop spans 13 amino acids.

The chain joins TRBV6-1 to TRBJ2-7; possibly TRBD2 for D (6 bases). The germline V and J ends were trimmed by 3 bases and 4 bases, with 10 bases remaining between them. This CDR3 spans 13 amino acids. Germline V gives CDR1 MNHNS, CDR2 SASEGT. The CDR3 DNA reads TGTGCCAGCAGTGAGAGGAGGGGATACGAGCAGTACTTC. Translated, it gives CASSERRGYEQYF.

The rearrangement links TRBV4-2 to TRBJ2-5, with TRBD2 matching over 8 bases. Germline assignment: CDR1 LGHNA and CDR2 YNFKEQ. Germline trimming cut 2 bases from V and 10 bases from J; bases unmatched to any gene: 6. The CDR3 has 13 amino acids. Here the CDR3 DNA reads TGTGCCAGCAGCCAACCGGGACTAGTGGACCAGTACTTC. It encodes CASSQPGLVDQYF.

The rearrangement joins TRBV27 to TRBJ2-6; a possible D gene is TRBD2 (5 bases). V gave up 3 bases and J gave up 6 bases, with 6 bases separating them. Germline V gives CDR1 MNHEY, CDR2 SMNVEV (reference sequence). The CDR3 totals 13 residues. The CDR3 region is CASSLGAANVLTF. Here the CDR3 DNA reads TGTGCCAGCAGTTTGGGAGCGGCCAACGTCCTGACTTTC.

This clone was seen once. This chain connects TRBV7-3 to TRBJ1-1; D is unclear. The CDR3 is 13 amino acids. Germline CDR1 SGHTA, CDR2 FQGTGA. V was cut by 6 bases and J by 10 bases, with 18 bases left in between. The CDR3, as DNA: TGTGCCAGCAGTGGGATGGTAGGAGGGAGAGCTTTCTTT. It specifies CASSGMVGGRAFF.